These 14 T cell receptor beta chains were all obtained from the same sample, sequenced in a study of Graves' ophthalmopathy and Graves' hyperthyroidism. Amplification targeted the TCR beta CDR3 regions, with RNA transcripts as the source material. A first-round RT-PCR used HTBI primers, followed by a second-round multiplex PCR. TCRdb fed the multiplex PCR reads into MiXCR, producing one record per CDR3 protein. This table has 600,000 to 700,000 distinct CDR3 sequences, more than 40% appearing once. Sequencing was done on a sample of peripheral blood. The receptors were gathered from an adult man with Graves' ophthalmopathy.

The genes are TRBV7-9 and TRBJ2-7; tentative D call: TRBD1 (6 bases). The CDR3 is made up of 14 amino acids. Germline values: CDR1 SEHNR, CDR2 FQNEAQ (reference sequence). The V end was cut by 3 bases, the J end by 1 base, with 10 bases between. In DNA form, the CDR3 reads TGTGCCAGCAGCTTCGAAGGGGGATCCTACGAGCAGTACTTC. Its translation is CASSFEGGSYEQYF.

Details on this clonotype: This may be a read error: a much more frequent sequence differs by one nucleotide. The CDR3 coding sequence is TGTGCCAGCAGTATACTAGCACCTAACCAAGAGACCCAGTACTTC. It specifies CASSILAPNQETQYF. V is TRBV7-9 and J is TRBJ2-5, with D possibly TRBD2 on 6 matching bases. The ends were cut back, 6 bases at V and 0 bases at J, with 14 bases in the middle. Germline V gives CDR1 SEHNR, CDR2 FQNEAQ (reference sequence). CDR3 length: 15 amino acids.

Worth noting for this clonotype: The conserved phenylalanine or tryptophan normally closing the CDR3 is absent here, so this likely arose from a read error. The chain uses TRBV11-2 and TRBJ2-7; D tentatively reads TRBD1 or TRBD2 (6 bases each). Trimming cost V 6 bases and J 4 bases, with 28 bases left between them. Germline-derived CDR1 and CDR2 are SGHAT and FQNNGV. The CDR3 contains 18 residues. DNA of the CDR3: TGTGCCAGCAGAGGCTCCGGGACACTGTCTGGGGGGTTGTACGAGCAGTACTTA. This sequence encodes CASRGSGTLSGGLYEQYL.

The gene calls are TRBV7-8 and TRBJ2-7; TRBD2 might be the D (6 bases). The V gene lost 4 bases and the J gene lost 3 bases, with 13 bases spanning the gap. The CDR3 sequence is 14 residues long. Germline V gene sequence: CDR1 SGHVS, CDR2 FQNEAQ. The DNA for the CDR3 is TGTGCCAGCAGCTCAAGGAGGGTAGGCTACGAGCAGTACTTC. Its protein is CASSSRRVGYEQYF.

This clonotype was found many times. The chain employs TRBV7-9 and TRBJ1-6; D remains unclear. Germline lookup yields CDR1 SEHNR and CDR2 FQNEAQ (reference sequence). Trimming stripped 1 base from V and 3 bases from J, with 7 bases between. The CDR3 runs 15 residues. Here the CDR3 DNA reads TGTGCCAGCAGCTTAGATGGAATCTATAATTCACCCCTCCACTTT. It is translated as CASSLDGIYNSPLHF.

The sample holds many counts of this clonotype. The genes are TRBV15 and TRBJ1-5; tentative D call: TRBD1 (5 bases). The CDR3 covers 15 residues. The germline CDR1 and CDR2 sequences are LNHNV and YYDKDF (reference sequence). V was trimmed by 1 base and J by 0 bases, leaving 7 bases between them. CDR3 loop: CATSRVGHSNQPQHF. In nucleotides, the CDR3 is TGTGCCACCAGCAGAGTCGGACATAGCAATCAGCCCCAGCATTTT.

Note on this clonotype: An end of the junction does not agree with germline; a read error may underlie this. This chain links TRBV10-2 with TRBJ1-6; D unclear. Germline CDR1 WSHSY, CDR2 SAAADI. The CDR3 length is 13 residues. CDR3 coding DNA: TGTGCCTGGAGTAACCGGGGTAATTCACCCCTCCACTTT. This encodes CAWSNRGNSPLHF.

The chain combines TRBV20-1 with TRBJ1-1, with 10 nucleotides matching TRBD1. From germline, CDR1 is DFQATT and CDR2 SNEGSKA (reference sequence). This CDR3 contains 14 residues. Unmatched junction bases numbered 3, after V lost 2 bases and J lost 3 bases. As DNA, the CDR3 is TGCAGTGCTAGATCAGGACAGGGGGACACTGAAGCTTTCTTT. It translates to CSARSGQGDTEAFF.

In regard to this clonotype: At one of its ends the junction is not consistent with the germline gene, which may arise from a read error. This chain uses TRBV5-1 with TRBJ1-1; D is possibly TRBD1 (6 bases). This CDR3 spans 15 amino acids. CDR1 SGHRS and CDR2 YFSETQ come from the germline V gene. The CDR3 is CASSFGGRGGTEAFF. Here the CDR3 DNA reads TGCGCCAGCAGCTTCGGGGGCAGGGGAGGCACTGAGGCTTTCTTT.

This clonotype occurred many times. The chain is built from TRBV2 and TRBJ2-7; D may be TRBD2 (6 bases). The V gene's germline CDR1 is SNHLY and CDR2 FYNNEI. The length of the CDR3 is 13 residues. CDR3 sequence reads: CTTGELLTYEQYF. The CDR3 nucleotides read TGTACCACGGGGGAACTACTGACCTACGAGCAGTACTTC.

The sample holds many counts of this clonotype. The rearrangement links TRBV7-2 to TRBJ1-5; D is undetermined. Between the trimmed V and J ends, which lost 5 bases and 3 bases, there was a span of 8 bases. The CDR3 has 13 residues. The V gene's germline CDR1 is SGHTA and CDR2 FQGNSA. The CDR3 DNA reads TGTGCCAGCAGCGCGGGCGACAATCAGCCCCAGCATTTT. Encoded protein: CASSAGDNQPQHF.

This clonotype was detected only a few times. V and J are TRBV6-5 and TRBJ1-1; perhaps TRBD1 as D (6 bases). The CDR3 runs 15 residues. Germline V gene data show CDR1 as MNHEY and CDR2 as SVGAGI. V lost 7 bases to trimming and J lost 4 bases, with 19 bases between them. In DNA, the CDR3 is TGTGCCAGCACCCTCAGGGGTGAAGGGGGCACTGAAGCTTTCTTT. Translated: CASTLRGEGGTEAFF.

This clonotype was seen repeatedly, ten times or more. V gene TRBV12-3 or TRBV12-4 combines with J gene TRBJ2-7; 7 bases map to TRBD1. This CDR3 has 15 amino acids. The V and J ends lost 4 bases and 3 bases, in that order; junction bases with no gene match: 9. The CDR3 protein is CASSSRDSPYYEQYF. As DNA, the CDR3 is TGTGCCAGCAGTTCCCGGGACAGCCCCTACTACGAGCAGTACTTC.

The J gene is TRBJ1-1, the V gene TRBV24-1; perhaps TRBD1 as D (5 bases). The CDR3 runs 15 residues. Trimming took off 5 bases at V and 1 base at J, with 13 bases between the two ends. Looked up from germline, CDR1 is KGHDR and CDR2 is SFDVKD. The CDR3 is CATSGTGHSNTEAFF. The CDR3, as DNA: TGTGCCACCAGTGGTACAGGACACTCGAACACTGAAGCTTTCTTT.